This TCR beta chain was captured in a study of cytomegalovirus exposure and HLA in healthy donors. Study outcomes and limitations: In a later analysis, across HLA loci, associated TCR counts were highest for DRB1, lowest for HLA-C. It was approximately 170 TCR beta chains that were listed as cytomegalovirus-associated.

The PCR ran on 60 Vbeta and 13 Jbeta primers. Libraries were prepared by immunoSEQ multiplex PCR; TCRdb keeps only in-frame clonotypes and omits some of them. This sample has 150,000 to 200,000 clones, with around 84% found just once. This CDR3 is 15 amino acids long. Germline assignment: CDR1 SGHDT and CDR2 YYEEEE. V was pared by 4 bases and J by 5 bases, with 18 bases between. On this clone: Its antigen is unidentified.

The receptor was isolated from a man aged 45-60 years in good health and CMV-seropositive. Source material: PBMCs. The V call is TRBV5-6, the J call TRBJ2-5, with no clear D. The CDR3 here is CASSHQEPRVETQYF. DNA for the CDR3: TGTGCCAGCAGCCACCAGGAACCAAGAGTTGAGACCCAGTACTTC.